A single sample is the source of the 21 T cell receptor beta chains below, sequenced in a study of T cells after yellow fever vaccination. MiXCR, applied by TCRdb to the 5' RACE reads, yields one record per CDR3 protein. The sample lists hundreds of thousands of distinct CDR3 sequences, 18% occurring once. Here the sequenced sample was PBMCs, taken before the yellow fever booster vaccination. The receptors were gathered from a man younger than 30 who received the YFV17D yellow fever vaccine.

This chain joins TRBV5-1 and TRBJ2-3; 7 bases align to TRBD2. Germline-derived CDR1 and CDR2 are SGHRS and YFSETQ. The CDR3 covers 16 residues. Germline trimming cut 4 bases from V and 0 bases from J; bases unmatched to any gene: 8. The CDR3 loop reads CASSGTGGASTDTQYF. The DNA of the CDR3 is TGCGCCAGCAGCGGAACGGGGGGTGCTAGCACAGATACGCAGTATTTT.

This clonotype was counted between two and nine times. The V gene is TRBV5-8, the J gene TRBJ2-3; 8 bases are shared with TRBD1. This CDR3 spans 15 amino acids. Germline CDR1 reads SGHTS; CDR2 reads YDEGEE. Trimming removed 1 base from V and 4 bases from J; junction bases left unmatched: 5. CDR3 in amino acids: CASSLLRQGSDTQYF. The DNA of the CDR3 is TGTGCCAGCAGCTTGTTGAGACAGGGGTCAGATACGCAGTATTTT.

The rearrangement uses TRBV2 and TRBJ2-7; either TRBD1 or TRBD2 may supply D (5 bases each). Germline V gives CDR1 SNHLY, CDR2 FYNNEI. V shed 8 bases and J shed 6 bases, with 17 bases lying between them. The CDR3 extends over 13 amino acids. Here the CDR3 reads CASGAPVGREQYF. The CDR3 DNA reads TGTGCCAGCGGCGCGCCGGTGGGACGCGAGCAGTACTTC.

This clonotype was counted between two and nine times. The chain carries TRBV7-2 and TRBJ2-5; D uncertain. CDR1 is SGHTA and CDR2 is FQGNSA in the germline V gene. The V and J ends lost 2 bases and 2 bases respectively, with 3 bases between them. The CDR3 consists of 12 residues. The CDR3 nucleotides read TGTGCCAGCAGCTTAAAACAAGAGACCCAGTACTTC. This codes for CASSLKQETQYF.

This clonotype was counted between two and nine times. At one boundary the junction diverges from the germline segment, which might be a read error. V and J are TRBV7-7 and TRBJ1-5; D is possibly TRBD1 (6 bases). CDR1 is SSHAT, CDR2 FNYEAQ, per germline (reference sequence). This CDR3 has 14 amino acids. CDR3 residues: CASSSRWGPEPQHF. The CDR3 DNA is TGTGCTAGCAGCTCAAGGTGGGGGCCGGAGCCCCAGCATTTT.

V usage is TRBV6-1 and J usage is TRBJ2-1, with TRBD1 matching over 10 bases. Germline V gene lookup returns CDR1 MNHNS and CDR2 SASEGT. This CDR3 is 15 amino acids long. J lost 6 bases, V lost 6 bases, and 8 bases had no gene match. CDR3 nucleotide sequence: TGTGCCAGCAGGCCGGGGACAGGGGTCCCCAATGAGCAGTTCTTC. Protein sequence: CASRPGTGVPNEQFF.

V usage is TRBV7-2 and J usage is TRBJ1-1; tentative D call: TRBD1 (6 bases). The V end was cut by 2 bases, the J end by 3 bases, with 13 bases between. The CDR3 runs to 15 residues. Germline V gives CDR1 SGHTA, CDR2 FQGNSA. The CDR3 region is CASSLQTGRYTEAFF. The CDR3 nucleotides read TGTGCCAGCAGCTTACAGACAGGACGTTACACTGAAGCTTTCTTT.

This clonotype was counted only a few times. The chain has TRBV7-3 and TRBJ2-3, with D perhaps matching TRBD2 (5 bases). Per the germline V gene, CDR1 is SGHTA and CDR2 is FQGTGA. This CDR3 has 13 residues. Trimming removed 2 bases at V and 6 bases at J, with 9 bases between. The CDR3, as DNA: TGTGCCAGCAGCTTAGACTGGGAGGATACGCAGTATTTT. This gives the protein CASSLDWEDTQYF.

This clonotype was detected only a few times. This chain's CDR3 is CASSLLHKNTEAFF. The CDR3 DNA sequence: TGTGCCAGCAGCTTACTCCACAAGAACACTGAAGCTTTCTTT. The V gene is TRBV7-6, the J gene TRBJ1-1, with unresolved D. Trimming stripped 2 bases from V and 1 base from J, with 8 bases between. The germline gives CDR1 SGHVS, CDR2 FNYEAQ. This CDR3 has 14 amino acids.

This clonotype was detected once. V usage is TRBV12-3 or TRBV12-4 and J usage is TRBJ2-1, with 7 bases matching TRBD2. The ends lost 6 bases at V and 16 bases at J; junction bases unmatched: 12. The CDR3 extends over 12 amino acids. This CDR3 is CASSDYPGLLFF. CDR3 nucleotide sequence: TGTGCCAGCAGCGATTATCCGGGACTACTATTCTTC.

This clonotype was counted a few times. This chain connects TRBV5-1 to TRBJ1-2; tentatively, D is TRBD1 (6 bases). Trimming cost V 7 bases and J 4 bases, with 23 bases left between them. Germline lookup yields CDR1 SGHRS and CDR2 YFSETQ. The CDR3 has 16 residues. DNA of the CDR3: TGCGCCAGCCCCCCCCCGCGGACAGAAACCTTCTATGGCTACACCTTC. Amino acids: CASPPPRTETFYGYTF. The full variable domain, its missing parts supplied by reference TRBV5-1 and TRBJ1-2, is KAGVTQTPRYLIKTRGQQVTLSCSPISGHRSVSWYQQTPGQGLQFLFEYFSETQRNKGNFPGRFSGRQFSNSRSEMNVSTLELGDSALYLCASPPPRTETFYGYTFGSGTRLTVV.

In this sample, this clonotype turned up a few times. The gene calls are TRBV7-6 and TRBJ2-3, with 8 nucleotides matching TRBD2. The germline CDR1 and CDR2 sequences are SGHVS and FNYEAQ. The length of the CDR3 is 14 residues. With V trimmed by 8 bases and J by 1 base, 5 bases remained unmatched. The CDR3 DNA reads TGTGCCAGCCGCGGGACTAGGCGCACAGATACGCAGTATTTT. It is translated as CASRGTRRTDTQYF.

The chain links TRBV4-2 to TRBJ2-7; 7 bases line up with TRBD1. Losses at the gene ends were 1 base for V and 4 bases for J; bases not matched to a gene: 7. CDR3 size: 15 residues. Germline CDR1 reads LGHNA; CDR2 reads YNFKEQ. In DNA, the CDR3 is TGTGCCAGCAGCCAAGTCCGACAGGGCGTTTACGAGCAGTACTTC. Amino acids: CASSQVRQGVYEQYF.

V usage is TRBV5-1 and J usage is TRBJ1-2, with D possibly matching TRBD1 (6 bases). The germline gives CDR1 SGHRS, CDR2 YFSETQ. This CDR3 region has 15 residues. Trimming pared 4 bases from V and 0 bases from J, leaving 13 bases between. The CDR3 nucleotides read TGCGCCAGCAGCCCGACAGGATTAGCTAACTATGGCTACACCTTC. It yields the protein CASSPTGLANYGYTF.

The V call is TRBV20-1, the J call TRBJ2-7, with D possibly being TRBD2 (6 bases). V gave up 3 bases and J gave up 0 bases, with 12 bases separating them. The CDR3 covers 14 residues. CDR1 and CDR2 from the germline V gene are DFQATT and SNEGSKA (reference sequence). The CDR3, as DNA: TGCAGTGCTAGTGGCGGGGCCAGCTCCTACGAGCAGTACTTC. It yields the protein CSASGGASSYEQYF.

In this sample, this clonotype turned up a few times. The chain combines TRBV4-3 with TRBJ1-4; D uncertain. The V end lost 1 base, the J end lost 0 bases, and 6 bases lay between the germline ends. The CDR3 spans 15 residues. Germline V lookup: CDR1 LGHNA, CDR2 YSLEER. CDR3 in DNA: TGCGCCAGCAGCCAAGTAGATGCAACTAATGAAAAACTGTTTTTT. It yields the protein CASSQVDATNEKLFF.

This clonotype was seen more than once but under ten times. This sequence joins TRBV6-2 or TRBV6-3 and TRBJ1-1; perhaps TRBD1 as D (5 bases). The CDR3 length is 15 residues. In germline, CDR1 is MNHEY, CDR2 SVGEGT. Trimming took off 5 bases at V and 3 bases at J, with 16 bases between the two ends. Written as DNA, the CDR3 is TGTGCCAGCAGTAGAGGGGCCGCGGGTGACACTGAAGCTTTCTTT. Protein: CASSRGAAGDTEAFF.

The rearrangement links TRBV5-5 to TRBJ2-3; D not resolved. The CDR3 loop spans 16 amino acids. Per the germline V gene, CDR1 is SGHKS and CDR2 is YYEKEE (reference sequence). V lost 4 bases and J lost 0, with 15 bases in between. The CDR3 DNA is TGTGCCAGCAGCGAGGACCGAAGCTCTAGCACAGATACGCAGTATTTT. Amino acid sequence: CASSEDRSSSTDTQYF.

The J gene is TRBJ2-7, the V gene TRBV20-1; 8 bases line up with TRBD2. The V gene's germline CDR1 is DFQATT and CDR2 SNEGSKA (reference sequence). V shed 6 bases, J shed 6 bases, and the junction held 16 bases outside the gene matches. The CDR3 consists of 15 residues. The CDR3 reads CSARVDGGAFAEQYF. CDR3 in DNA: TGCAGTGCGAGGGTAGACGGGGGGGCTTTTGCCGAGCAGTACTTC.

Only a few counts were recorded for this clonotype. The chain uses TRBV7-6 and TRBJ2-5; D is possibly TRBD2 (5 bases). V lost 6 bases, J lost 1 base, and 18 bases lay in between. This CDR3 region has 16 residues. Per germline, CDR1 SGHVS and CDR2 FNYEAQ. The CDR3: CASRRTYQRSQETQYF. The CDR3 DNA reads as TGTGCCAGCAGGCGGACTTATCAGCGGAGCCAAGAGACCCAGTACTTC.

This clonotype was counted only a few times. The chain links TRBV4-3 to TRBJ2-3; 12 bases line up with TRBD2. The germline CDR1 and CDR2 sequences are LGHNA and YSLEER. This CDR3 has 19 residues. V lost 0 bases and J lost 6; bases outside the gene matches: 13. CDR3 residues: CASSQDPVPSGGGRDTQYF. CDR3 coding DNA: TGCGCCAGCAGCCAAGATCCAGTCCCTAGCGGGGGGGGTCGGGATACGCAGTATTTT.